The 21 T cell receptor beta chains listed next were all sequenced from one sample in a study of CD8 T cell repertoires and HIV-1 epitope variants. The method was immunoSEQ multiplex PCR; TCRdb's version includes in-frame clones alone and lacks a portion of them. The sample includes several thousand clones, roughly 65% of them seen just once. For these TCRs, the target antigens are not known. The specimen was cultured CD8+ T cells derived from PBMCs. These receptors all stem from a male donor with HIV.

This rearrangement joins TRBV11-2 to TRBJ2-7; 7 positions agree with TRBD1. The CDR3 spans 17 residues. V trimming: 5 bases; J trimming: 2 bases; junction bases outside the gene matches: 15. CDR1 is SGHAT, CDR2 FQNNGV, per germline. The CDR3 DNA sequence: TGTGCCAGCAGCCCAAACTCTAGGACAGGTCAACCCTACGAGCAGTACTTC. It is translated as CASSPNSRTGQPYEQYF.

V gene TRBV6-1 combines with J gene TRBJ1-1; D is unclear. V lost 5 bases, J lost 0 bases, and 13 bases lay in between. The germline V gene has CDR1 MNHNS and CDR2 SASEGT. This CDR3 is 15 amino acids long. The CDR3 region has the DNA TGTGCCAGCAGTTGGACCTTCGCCTTGAACACTGAAGCTTTCTTT. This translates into CASSWTFALNTEAFF.

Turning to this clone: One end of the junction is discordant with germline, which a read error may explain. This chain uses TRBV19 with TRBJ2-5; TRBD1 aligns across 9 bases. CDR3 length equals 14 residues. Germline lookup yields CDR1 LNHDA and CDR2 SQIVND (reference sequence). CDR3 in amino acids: CASSMFDTGTGNNF. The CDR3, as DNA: TGTGCCAGTAGTATGTTCGATACAGGGACAGGGAATAACTTC. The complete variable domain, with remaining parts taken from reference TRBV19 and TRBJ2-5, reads DGGITQSPKYLFRKEGQNVTLSCEQNLNHDAMYWYRQDPGQGLRLIYYSQIVNDFQKGDIAEGYSVSREKKESFPLTVTSAQKNPTAFYLCASSMFDTGTGNNFGPGTRLLVL.

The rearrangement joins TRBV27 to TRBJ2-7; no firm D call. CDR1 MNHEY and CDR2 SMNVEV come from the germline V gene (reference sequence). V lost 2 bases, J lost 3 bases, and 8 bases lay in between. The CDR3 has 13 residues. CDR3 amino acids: CASSLRALYEQYF. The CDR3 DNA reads TGTGCCAGCAGTTTACGGGCCCTCTACGAGCAGTACTTC.

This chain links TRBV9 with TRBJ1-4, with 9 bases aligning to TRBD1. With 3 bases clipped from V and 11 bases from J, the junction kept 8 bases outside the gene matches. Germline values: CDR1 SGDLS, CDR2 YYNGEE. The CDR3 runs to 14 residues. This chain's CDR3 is CASSGGTGTLKLFF. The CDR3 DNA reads TGTGCCAGCAGCGGCGGGACAGGGACCCTTAAACTGTTTTTT.

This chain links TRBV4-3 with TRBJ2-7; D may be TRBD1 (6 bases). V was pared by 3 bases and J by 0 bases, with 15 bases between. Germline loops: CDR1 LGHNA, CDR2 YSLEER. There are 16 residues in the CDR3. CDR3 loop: CASSQEATGPSYEQYF. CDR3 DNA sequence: TGCGCCAGCAGCCAGGAAGCCACAGGGCCCTCCTACGAGCAGTACTTC.

The CDR3 protein is CASRQGASSYEQYF. In DNA form, the CDR3 reads TGTGCCAGCAGACAGGGGGCTTCCTCCTACGAGCAGTACTTC. The V and J genes are TRBV6-9 and TRBJ2-7; 9 bases map to TRBD1. The CDR3 loop spans 14 amino acids. CDR1 is MNHGY and CDR2 is SVAAGI in the germline V gene. With V trimmed by 6 bases and J by 0 bases, 3 bases remained unmatched.

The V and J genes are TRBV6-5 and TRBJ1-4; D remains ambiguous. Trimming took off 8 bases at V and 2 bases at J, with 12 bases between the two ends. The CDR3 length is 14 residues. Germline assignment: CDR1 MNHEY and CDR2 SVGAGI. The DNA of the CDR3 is TGTGCCAGCTCTAGCGGGTATACTAATGAAAAACTGTTTTTT. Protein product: CASSSGYTNEKLFF.

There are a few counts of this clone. CDR3: CASSSLAGGLSYEQYF. CDR3 in DNA: TGTGCCAGCAGTTCCCTAGCGGGAGGGCTCTCCTACGAGCAGTACTTC. The rearrangement links TRBV28 to TRBJ2-7; TRBD2 agrees at 12 bases. Germline-derived CDR1 and CDR2 are MDHEN and SYDVKM. This CDR3 is built from 16 residues. Trimming took 4 bases from V and 0 from J; bases not matched to a gene: 4. Full variable domain (outside the CDR3, taken from reference TRBV28 and TRBJ2-7): DVKVTQSSRYLVKRTGEKVFLECVQDMDHENMFWYRQDPGLGLRLIYFSYDVKMKEKGDIPEGYSVSREKKERFSLILESASTNQTSMYLCASSSLAGGLSYEQYFGPGTRLTVT.

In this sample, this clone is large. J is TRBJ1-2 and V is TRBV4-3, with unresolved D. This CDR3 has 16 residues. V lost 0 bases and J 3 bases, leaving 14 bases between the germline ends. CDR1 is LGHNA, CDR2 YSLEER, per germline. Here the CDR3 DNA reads TGCGCCAGCAGCCAAGATCCCGTCGAACTCGACTATGGCTACACCTTC. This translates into CASSQDPVELDYGYTF.

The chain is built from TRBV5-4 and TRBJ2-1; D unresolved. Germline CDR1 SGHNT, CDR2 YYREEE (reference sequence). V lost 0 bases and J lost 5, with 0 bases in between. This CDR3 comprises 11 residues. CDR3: CASSLDNEQFF. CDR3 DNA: TGTGCCAGCAGCTTGGACAATGAGCAGTTCTTC.

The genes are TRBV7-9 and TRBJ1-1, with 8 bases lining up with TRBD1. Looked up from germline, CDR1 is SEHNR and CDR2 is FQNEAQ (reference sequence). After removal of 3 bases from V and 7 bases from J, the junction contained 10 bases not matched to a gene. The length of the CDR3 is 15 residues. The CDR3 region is CASSLAKDREGEAFF. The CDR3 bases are TGTGCCAGCAGCTTGGCGAAGGACAGGGAGGGTGAAGCTTTCTTT. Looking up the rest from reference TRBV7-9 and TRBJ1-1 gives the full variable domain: DTGVSQNPRHKITKRGQNVTFRCDPISEHNRLYWYRQTLGQGPEFLTYFQNEAQLEKSRLLSDRFSAERPKGSFSTLEIQRTEQGDSAMYLCASSLAKDREGEAFFGQGTRLTVV.

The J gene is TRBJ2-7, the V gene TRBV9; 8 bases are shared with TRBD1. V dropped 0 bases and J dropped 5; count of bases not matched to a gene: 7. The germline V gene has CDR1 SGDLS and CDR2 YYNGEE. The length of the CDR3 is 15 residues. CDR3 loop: CASSVAGTGNDEQYF. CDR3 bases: TGTGCCAGCAGCGTAGCAGGGACAGGAAACGACGAGCAGTACTTC.

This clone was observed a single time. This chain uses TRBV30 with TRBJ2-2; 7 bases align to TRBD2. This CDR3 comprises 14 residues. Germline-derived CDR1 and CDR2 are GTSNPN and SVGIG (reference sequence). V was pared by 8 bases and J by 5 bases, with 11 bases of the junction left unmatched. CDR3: CALGEGIGTGELFF. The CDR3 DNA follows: TGTGCCCTCGGGGAGGGAATTGGGACCGGGGAGCTGTTTTTT.

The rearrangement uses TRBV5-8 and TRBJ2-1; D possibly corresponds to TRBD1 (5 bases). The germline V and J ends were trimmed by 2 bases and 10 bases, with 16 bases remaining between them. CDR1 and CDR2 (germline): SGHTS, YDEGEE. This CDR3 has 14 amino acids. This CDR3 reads CASSFGQGLGEQFF. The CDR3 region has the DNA TGTGCCAGCAGCTTCGGGCAGGGCCTTGGGGAGCAGTTCTTC.

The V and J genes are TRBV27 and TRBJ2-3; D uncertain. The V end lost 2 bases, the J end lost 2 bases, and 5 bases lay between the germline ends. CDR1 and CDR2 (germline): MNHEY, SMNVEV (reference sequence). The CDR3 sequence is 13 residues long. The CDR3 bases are TGTGCCAGCAGTTTAGTATACACAGATACGCAGTATTTT. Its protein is CASSLVYTDTQYF.

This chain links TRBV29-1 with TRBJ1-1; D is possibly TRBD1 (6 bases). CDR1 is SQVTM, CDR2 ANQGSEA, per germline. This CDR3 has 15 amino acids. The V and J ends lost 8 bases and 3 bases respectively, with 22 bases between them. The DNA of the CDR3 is TGCAGCAAAGAATCGCGACAGGACTGGGACACTGAAGCTTTCTTT. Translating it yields CSKESRQDWDTEAFF. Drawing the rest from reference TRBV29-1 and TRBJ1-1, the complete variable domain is SAVISQKPSRDICQRGTSLTIQCQVDSQVTMMFWYRQQPGQSLTLIATANQGSEATYESGFVIDKFPISRPNLTFSTLTVSNMSPEDSSIYLCSKESRQDWDTEAFFGQGTRLTVV.

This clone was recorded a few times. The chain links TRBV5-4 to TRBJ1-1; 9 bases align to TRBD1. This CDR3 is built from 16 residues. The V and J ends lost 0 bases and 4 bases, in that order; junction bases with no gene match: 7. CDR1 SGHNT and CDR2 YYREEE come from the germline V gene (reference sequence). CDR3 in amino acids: CASSLGRGDRVTEAFF. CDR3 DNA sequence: TGTGCCAGCAGCTTGGGTCGGGGGGACAGGGTCACTGAAGCTTTCTTT.

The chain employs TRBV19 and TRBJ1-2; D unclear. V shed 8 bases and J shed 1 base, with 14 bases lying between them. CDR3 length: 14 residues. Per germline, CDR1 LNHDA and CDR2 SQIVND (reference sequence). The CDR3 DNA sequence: TGTGCCAGTGCCGGTTTACACCTTAACTATGGCTACACCTTC. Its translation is CASAGLHLNYGYTF.

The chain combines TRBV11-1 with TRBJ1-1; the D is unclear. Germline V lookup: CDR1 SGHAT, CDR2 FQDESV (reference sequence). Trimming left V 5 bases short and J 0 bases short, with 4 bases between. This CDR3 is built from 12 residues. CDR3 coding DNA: TGTGCCAGCAGCCCCGTGAACACTGAAGCTTTCTTT. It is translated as CASSPVNTEAFF.

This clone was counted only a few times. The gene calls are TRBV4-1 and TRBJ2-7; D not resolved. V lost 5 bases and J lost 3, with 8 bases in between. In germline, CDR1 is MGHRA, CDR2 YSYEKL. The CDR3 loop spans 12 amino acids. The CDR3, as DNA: TGCGCCAGCAGCGGCAGCCTCTACGAGCAGTACTTC. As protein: CASSGSLYEQYF.